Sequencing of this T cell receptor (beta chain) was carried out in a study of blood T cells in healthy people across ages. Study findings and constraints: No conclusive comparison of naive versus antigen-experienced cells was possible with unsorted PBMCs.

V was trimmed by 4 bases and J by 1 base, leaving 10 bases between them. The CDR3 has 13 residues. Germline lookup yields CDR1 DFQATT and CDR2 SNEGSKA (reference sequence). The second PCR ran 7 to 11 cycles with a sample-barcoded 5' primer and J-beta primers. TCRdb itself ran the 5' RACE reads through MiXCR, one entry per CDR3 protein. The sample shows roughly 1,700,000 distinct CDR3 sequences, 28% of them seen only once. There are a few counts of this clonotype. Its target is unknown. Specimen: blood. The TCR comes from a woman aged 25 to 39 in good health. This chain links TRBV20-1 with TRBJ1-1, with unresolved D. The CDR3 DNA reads TGCAGTGCTAAGAGGGATCGGAACACTGAAGCTTTCTTT. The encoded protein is CSAKRDRNTEAFF.